This T cell receptor (beta chain) was documented in a study of T-cell reconstitution after alpha-beta-depleted transplantation in children. CDR1 is MNHEY and CDR2 is SVGEGT in the germline V gene. Deletions cut 2 bases from V and 4 bases from J, with 7 bases between. The CDR3 spans 13 residues. Many counts were recorded for this clonotype. It was with unique molecular identifiers that the TCRbeta library was prepared. TCRdb used MiXCR to reprocess the PCR reads, holding one entry per CDR3 protein. The profile covers around 87,000 distinct CDR3 sequences, with roughly 8.3% appearing a single time and roughly 7% taken by the ten largest.

V usage is TRBV6-2 or TRBV6-3 and J usage is TRBJ2-3, with D possibly being TRBD2 (5 bases). This TCR derives from a human donor who donated a stem cell graft to a child with congenital amegakaryocytic thrombocytopenia. Sample: PBMCs from the stem cell graft donor, taken from the stem cell graft. The CDR3 loop reads CASSYLASDTQYF. CDR3 nucleotides: TGTGCCAGCAGTTACCTAGCATCAGATACGCAGTATTTT.